What follows are 28 T cell receptor beta chains derived from one specimen sequenced in a study of T cells in Graves' hyperthyroidism and ophthalmopathy. RNA transcripts gave rise to amplified TCR beta CDR3 regions. The study used the HTBI primer set for a first-round RT-PCR of the TCR CDR3. MiXCR was run by TCRdb on the multiplex PCR reads, yielding one entry per CDR3 protein. The table includes roughly 500,000 distinct CDR3 sequences, roughly 23% detected once. Sequenced sample: blood. These receptors originate from a woman in her seventies with Graves' ophthalmopathy.

The chain carries TRBV5-1 and TRBJ2-2; D possibly matches TRBD1 or TRBD2 (5 bases each). This CDR3 is built from 15 residues. Per the germline V gene, CDR1 is SGHRS and CDR2 is YFSETQ. Trimming took off 0 bases at V and 6 bases at J, with 12 bases between the two ends. CDR3 in amino acids: CASSLAGTDPGELFF. DNA for the CDR3: TGCGCCAGCAGCTTGGCGGGGACGGACCCCGGGGAGCTGTTTTTT.

The table lists this clonotype with a few counts. This chain links TRBV6-2 or TRBV6-3 with TRBJ2-5; 9 nucleotides line up with TRBD2. With V trimmed by 11 bases and J by 5 bases, 15 bases remained unmatched. This CDR3 region has 15 residues. Germline values: CDR1 MNHEY, CDR2 SVGEGT. DNA of the CDR3: TGTGCCCCCGTCCGCGGGAGGGGTTTGTGGGAGACCCAGTACTTC. It yields the protein CAPVRGRGLWETQYF.

The chain carries TRBV7-3 and TRBJ2-6; a possible D gene is TRBD1 (6 bases). CDR3 length equals 13 residues. Germline CDR1 SGHTA, CDR2 FQGTGA. The germline V and J ends were trimmed by 2 bases and 10 bases, with 9 bases remaining between them. In DNA, the CDR3 is TGTGCCAGCAGCTTAGTCGGACAGAACGTCCTGACTTTC. Translation: CASSLVGQNVLTF.

This clonotype was detected many times. The chain recombines TRBV29-1 with TRBJ1-1; D uncertain. The CDR3 extends over 15 amino acids. Germline values: CDR1 SQVTM, CDR2 ANQGSEA. V was shortened by 4 bases and J by 0 bases, with 15 bases between the two germline ends. The CDR3 DNA reads as TGCAGCGTTGTTAGGTTCGGCCGATTGAACACTGAAGCTTTCTTT. Translation gives CSVVRFGRLNTEAFF.

This clonotype was seen a few times. The chain joins TRBV27 to TRBJ1-6; no clear D. The germline CDR1 and CDR2 sequences are MNHEY and SMNVEV (reference sequence). V was clipped by 7 bases and J by 8 bases, with 15 bases between them. CDR3 length: 14 amino acids. CDR3 in amino acids: CASTVLYGYSPLHF. As DNA, the CDR3 is TGTGCCAGCACCGTATTATACGGGTATTCACCCCTCCACTTT.

The rearrangement uses TRBV28 and TRBJ2-7, with 7 positions matching TRBD2. Germline lookup yields CDR1 MDHEN and CDR2 SYDVKM. With V trimmed by 11 bases and J by 3 bases, 13 bases remained unmatched. The CDR3 is made up of 14 amino acids. The DNA for the CDR3 is TGTGCCCTAGGGAGGGCAGGAAACCACTACGAGCAGTACTTC. Translating gives CALGRAGNHYEQYF.

This clonotype came up many times. V is TRBV10-3 and J is TRBJ2-2; 14 bases agree with TRBD2. This CDR3 is built from 15 residues. In germline, CDR1 is ENHRY, CDR2 SYGVKD. Trimming removed 8 bases from V and 3 bases from J; junction bases left unmatched: 2. The CDR3 is CAIAGLAGDTGELFF. In nucleotides, the CDR3 is TGTGCCATCGCGGGACTAGCGGGGGACACCGGGGAGCTGTTTTTT.

The V and J genes are TRBV28 and TRBJ2-1, with 7 bases identical to TRBD1. The CDR3 contains 14 residues. Germline loops: CDR1 MDHEN, CDR2 SYDVKM. J gave up 0 bases and V 8 bases, and 4 bases lay outside the gene matches. Here the CDR3 reads CASRRDSSYNEQFF. As DNA, the CDR3 is TGTGCCAGCCGCCGGGACAGCTCCTACAATGAGCAGTTCTTC.

This chain links TRBV20-1 with TRBJ2-7; D is unclear. This CDR3 region has 10 residues. Germline CDR1 is DFQATT and CDR2 is SNEGSKA (reference sequence). The ends were cut back, 5 bases at V and 4 bases at J, with 6 bases in the middle. CDR3 protein: CSADLYEQYF. Here the CDR3 DNA reads TGCAGTGCTGACCTTTACGAGCAGTACTTC.

The sample holds many counts of this clonotype. V is TRBV11-2 and J is TRBJ2-7; possibly TRBD2 for D (6 bases). Germline CDR1 SGHAT, CDR2 FQNNGV. V shed 5 bases and J shed 5 bases, with 16 bases lying between them. CDR3 length equals 14 residues. The CDR3 spells CASSITTGVHEQYF. The CDR3 region has the DNA TGTGCCAGCAGCATTACAACGGGGGTGCACGAGCAGTACTTC. Based on the CDR3 plus reference TRBV11-2 and TRBJ2-7, the full variable domain is EAGVAQSPRYKIIEKRQSVAFWCNPISGHATLYWYQQILGQGPKLLIQFQNNGVVDDSQLPKDRFSAERLKGVDSTLKIQPAKLEDSAVYLCASSITTGVHEQYFGPGTRLTVT.

The count of this clonotype is one. CDR3 region: CSAREDKDIATNEKLFF. The CDR3, as DNA: TGCAGTGCTAGAGAGGACAAGGATATCGCAACTAATGAAAAACTGTTTTTT. The rearrangement links TRBV20-1 to TRBJ1-4; D perhaps matches TRBD1 (5 bases). CDR3 length: 17 amino acids. The germline V gene has CDR1 DFQATT and CDR2 SNEGSKA (reference sequence). V was pared by 0 bases and J by 0 bases, with 14 bases between.

This clonotype was seen ten or more times. The chain carries TRBV27 and TRBJ1-3, with a weak D call TRBD1 (6 bases). In germline, CDR1 is MNHEY, CDR2 SMNVEV (reference sequence). With 5 bases removed from V and 2 bases from J, the gap between germline ends came to 16 bases. The CDR3 loop spans 16 amino acids. CDR3 DNA: TGTGCCAGCAGTCTCCGATCAGGGGTCACTGGAAACACCATATATTTT. Translation: CASSLRSGVTGNTIYF.

The V and J genes are TRBV2 and TRBJ1-1; possibly TRBD1 for D (5 bases). The germline V and J ends were trimmed by 6 bases and 5 bases, with 19 bases remaining between them. CDR1 and CDR2 (germline): SNHLY, FYNNEI. The CDR3 has 15 amino acids. This chain's CDR3 is CASSQEAGRYTEAFF. The CDR3 coding sequence is TGTGCCAGCAGCCAAGAGGCAGGGAGGTATACTGAAGCTTTCTTT.

The CDR3 DNA reads as TGTGCCAGCAGCCTCCGGACTAGCGGGGATACCTACGAGCAGTACTTC. Translating it yields CASSLRTSGDTYEQYF. The chain links TRBV7-8 to TRBJ2-7, with 12 positions matching TRBD2. The CDR3 is 16 amino acids. Germline loops: CDR1 SGHVS, CDR2 FQNEAQ. The ends lost 5 bases at V and 2 bases at J; junction bases unmatched: 7.

This chain joins TRBV15 and TRBJ2-3; no clear D. Germline V CDR1 and CDR2: LNHNV, YYDKDF (reference sequence). The CDR3 is 14 amino acids. Between the trimmed V and J ends, which lost 3 bases and 9 bases, there was a span of 16 bases. The CDR3 protein is CATSRSPTDGTQYF. The CDR3 DNA sequence: TGTGCCACCAGCAGGTCTCCGACCGATGGGACGCAGTATTTT.

This clonotype was recorded a few times. The J gene is TRBJ2-4, the V gene TRBV6-1, with D perhaps TRBD1 or TRBD2 (6 bases each). V was cut by 6 bases and J by 0 bases, with 15 bases left in between. The germline CDR1 and CDR2 sequences are MNHNS and SASEGT. The CDR3 loop spans 16 amino acids. CDR3 bases: TGTGCCAGCAGGAAGGGGGGTACCATAGCCAAAAACATTCAGTACTTC. Protein product: CASRKGGTIAKNIQYF.

This clonotype appeared a few times. The chain joins TRBV12-3 or TRBV12-4 to TRBJ2-2, with TRBD2 matching 12 bases. The V gene end was trimmed by 1 base and the J gene end by 0 bases; junction bases not matched to a gene: 6. CDR3 length: 19 residues. CDR3 DNA: TGTGCCAGCAGTTTAGGTTGGCTAGCGGGAGGGCCGAACACCGGGGAGCTGTTTTTT. It is translated as CASSLGWLAGGPNTGELFF.

This clonotype has more than one count but fewer than ten. The chain has TRBV29-1 and TRBJ1-4, with TRBD1 matching 10 bases. Trimming cost V 5 bases and J 5 bases; bases outside gene matches: 2. The CDR3 covers 13 residues. Per germline, CDR1 SQVTM and CDR2 ANQGSEA. The CDR3 sequence is CSVQGQGNEKLFF. The CDR3 nucleotides are TGCAGCGTTCAGGGACAGGGGAATGAAAAACTGTTTTTT. The variable domain in full, with the rest retrieved from reference TRBV29-1 and TRBJ1-4, is SAVISQKPSRDICQRGTSLTIQCQVDSQVTMMFWYRQQPGQSLTLIATANQGSEATYESGFVIDKFPISRPNLTFSTLTVSNMSPEDSSIYLCSVQGQGNEKLFFGSGTQLSVL.

This chain joins TRBV5-1 and TRBJ2-5; D call uncertain. This CDR3 has 15 residues. With 5 bases removed from V and 2 bases from J, the gap between germline ends came to 16 bases. The germline CDR1 and CDR2 sequences are SGHRS and YFSETQ. The CDR3 DNA follows: TGCGCCAGCAGACCTTTGGCGGTAGGACAAGAGACCCAGTACTTC. This codes for CASRPLAVGQETQYF.

The chain couples TRBV12-5 to TRBJ2-3; the D is unclear. In germline, CDR1 is LGHNT, CDR2 FRNRAP. V shed 5 bases and J shed 7 bases, with 10 bases lying between them. The CDR3 is 12 amino acids. For the CDR3, the DNA is TGTGCTAGTGGTCCCGGGTGGAATACGCAGTATTTT. This codes for CASGPGWNTQYF.

This clonotype has at least ten counts. This chain uses TRBV7-2 with TRBJ2-1, with 8 bases identical to TRBD2. The CDR3 runs 16 residues. J gave up 8 bases and V 4 bases, and 13 bases lay outside the gene matches. Germline V gene lookup returns CDR1 SGHTA and CDR2 FQGNSA. The CDR3 region is CASSSPPGLVPHEQFF. DNA for the CDR3: TGTGCCAGCAGCTCACCTCCGGGACTAGTTCCCCATGAGCAGTTCTTC.

Many counts were recorded for this clonotype. The J gene is TRBJ2-1, the V gene TRBV7-9, with 9 nucleotides matching TRBD1. V gave up 5 bases and J gave up 9 bases; unmatched junction bases: 17. This CDR3 is built from 17 residues. The germline V gene encodes CDR1 SEHNR and CDR2 FQNEAQ (reference sequence). CDR3 sequence reads: CASSQGTGKSRRGEQFF. The CDR3 nucleotides read TGTGCCAGCAGCCAAGGGACAGGGAAAAGCAGGCGCGGTGAGCAGTTCTTC.

This clonotype was recorded at least ten times. This chain connects TRBV12-3 or TRBV12-4 to TRBJ2-7; unclear D gene. This CDR3 comprises 14 residues. V lost 8 bases and J 3 bases, leaving 17 bases between the germline ends. The CDR3 loop reads CASADGVRNYEQYF. The CDR3 DNA follows: TGTGCCAGCGCTGACGGAGTCCGAAACTACGAGCAGTACTTC.

The chain uses TRBV10-3 and TRBJ2-3; D ambiguous. The CDR3 sequence is 16 residues long. Germline V gene lookup returns CDR1 ENHRY and CDR2 SYGVKD. The ends were cut back, 4 bases at V and 2 bases at J, with 16 bases in the middle. The CDR3 region has the DNA TGTGCCATCAGTGGGAACCGGGCCCTATTCACAGATACGCAGTATTTT. It encodes CAISGNRALFTDTQYF.

About this clonotype: A read error may account for a junction end that differs from germline. The chain combines TRBV7-9 with TRBJ1-6; D uncertain. This CDR3 is built from 17 residues. In germline, CDR1 is SEHNR, CDR2 FQNEAQ (reference sequence). The CDR3 is CASSQDRPVIGNSPLHF. The CDR3 DNA sequence: TGCGCCAGCAGCCAAGATCGTCCGGTGATAGGTAACTCACCCCTCCACTTT.

The chain joins TRBV6-5 to TRBJ1-1; TRBD1 matches 7 bases. CDR1 is MNHEY and CDR2 is SVGAGI in the germline V gene. The CDR3 has 14 amino acids. The V gene end was trimmed by 7 bases and the J gene end by 3 bases; junction bases not matched to a gene: 8. The CDR3 reads CASKFDRVDTEAFF. The DNA of the CDR3 is TGTGCCAGCAAGTTTGACAGGGTTGACACTGAAGCTTTCTTT.

The J gene is TRBJ2-7, the V gene TRBV6-1; D might be TRBD1 (6 bases). The CDR3 covers 17 residues. Deletions cut 3 bases from V and 1 base from J, with 19 bases between. Germline loops: CDR1 MNHNS, CDR2 SASEGT. The chain's CDR3 is CASSDPRGLGQSYEQYF. The DNA of the CDR3 is TGTGCCAGCAGTGACCCTAGGGGGTTGGGACAATCCTACGAGCAGTACTTC.

With regard to this clonotype: Being one base from a much bigger clone, this may be a read error. V and J are TRBV30 and TRBJ2-3; TRBD2 matches 13 bases. The germline gives CDR1 GTSNPN, CDR2 SVGIG (reference sequence). This CDR3 has 13 residues. The CDR3 loop is CARRLAGGDTQYF. CDR3 DNA sequence: TGTGCCCGGAGACTAGCGGGAGGAGATACGCAGTATTTT.